The next 15 T cell receptor beta chains were all read from a single sample in a study of CD8+ T cells in alopecia areata. Extraction of RNA preceded its reverse transcription into cDNA, which served as the sequencing template. TCRdb keeps only in-frame clones here, not all; method: immunoSEQ multiplex PCR. The repertoire has around 170,000 clones, 45% to 60% of them found once; the top ten carry roughly 9.1%. Treatment described: oral pan-JAK inhibitor, 5-10 mg twice daily. The sequenced sample was CD8+ T cells sorted from blood, obtained at approximately week 51, from a patient treated with tofacitinib. These receptor sequences come from a human donor with alopecia areata.

This chain connects TRBV5-1 to TRBJ2-7; tentatively, D is TRBD1 (5 bases). This CDR3 contains 12 residues. Germline lookup yields CDR1 SGHRS and CDR2 YFSETQ. The V and J ends lost 4 bases and 3 bases respectively, with 8 bases between them. As DNA, the CDR3 is TGCGCCAGCAGCGCGACAGACTACGAGCAGTACTTC. Its translation is CASSATDYEQYF.

The chain employs TRBV30 and TRBJ2-7, with D unresolved. Germline-derived CDR1 and CDR2 are GTSNPN and SVGIG (reference sequence). There are 12 residues in the CDR3. V gave up 4 bases and J gave up 2 bases, with 9 bases separating them. The CDR3 region is CAWKIDTYEQYF. CDR3 coding DNA: TGTGCCTGGAAGATAGATACCTACGAGCAGTACTTC. The variable domain in full, with the rest retrieved from reference TRBV30 and TRBJ2-7, is SQTIHQWPATLVQPVGSPLSLECTVEGTSNPNLYWYRQAAGRGLQLLFYSVGIGQISSEVPQNLSASRPQDRQFILSSKKLLLSDSGFYLCAWKIDTYEQYFGPGTRLTVT.

Only a few counts were recorded for this clone. The genes are TRBV9 and TRBJ2-1; weak D call: TRBD1 (5 bases). The CDR3 spans 11 residues. Between the trimmed V and J ends, which lost 4 bases and 10 bases, there was a span of 9 bases. Germline V lookup: CDR1 SGDLS, CDR2 YYNGEE. In DNA, the CDR3 is TGTGCCAGCAGCACCCCAGGGGAGCAGTTCTTC. This translates into CASSTPGEQFF. The full variable domain, its missing parts supplied by reference TRBV9 and TRBJ2-1, is DSGVTQTPKHLITATGQRVTLRCSPRSGDLSVYWYQQSLDQGLQFLIQYYNGEERAKGNILERFSAQQFPDLHSELNLSSLELGDSALYFCASSTPGEQFFGPGTRLTVL.

This clone was found a few times. The V gene is TRBV15, the J gene TRBJ1-5, with TRBD1 identical over 9 bases. The V gene's germline CDR1 is LNHNV and CDR2 YYDKDF (reference sequence). This CDR3 is 15 amino acids long. V dropped 3 bases and J dropped 6; count of bases not matched to a gene: 6. As DNA, the CDR3 is TGTGCCACCAGCAGTGAGGGACAGGGTGTTCAGCCCCAGCATTTT. It translates to CATSSEGQGVQPQHF.

V usage is TRBV5-6 and J usage is TRBJ2-2; D gene ambiguous. This CDR3 contains 14 residues. Trimming shortened V by 3 bases and J by 4 bases, and 10 bases separated the two germline ends. The V gene's germline CDR1 is SGHDT and CDR2 YYEEEE. CDR3 DNA: TGTGCCAGCAGCTCGTGGCTTACCACCGGGGAGCTGTTTTTT. Amino acids: CASSSWLTTGELFF.

The V call is TRBV20-1, the J call TRBJ2-7; tentative D call: TRBD1 (6 bases). Germline CDR1 DFQATT, CDR2 SNEGSKA (reference sequence). V gave up 5 bases and J gave up 5 bases, with 10 bases separating them. The CDR3 has 11 residues. CDR3 amino acids: CSASQGNEQYF. CDR3 nucleotide sequence: TGCAGTGCTTCCCAGGGGAACGAGCAGTACTTC.

The rearrangement joins TRBV27 to TRBJ2-2; D is unresolved. Germline values: CDR1 MNHEY, CDR2 SMNVEV (reference sequence). V was pared by 10 bases and J by 5 bases, with 8 bases between. There are 11 residues in the CDR3. The CDR3 DNA sequence: TGTGCCACCTCCAGTACCGGGGAGCTGTTTTTT. As protein: CATSSTGELFF.

This clone was seen a few times. V and J are TRBV20-1 and TRBJ2-7, with 7 bases matching TRBD1. The V gene's germline CDR1 is DFQATT and CDR2 SNEGSKA (reference sequence). This CDR3 is built from 11 residues. With V trimmed by 5 bases and J by 9 bases, 7 bases remained unmatched. The DNA for the CDR3 is TGCAGTGCTTACTACAGGGGATCGCAGTACTTC. Amino acid sequence: CSAYYRGSQYF.

This clone showed up just a few times. The chain is built from TRBV2 and TRBJ1-1, with D uncertain. The CDR3 is 12 amino acids. V dropped 7 bases and J dropped 5 bases, with 11 bases sitting between them. Germline loops: CDR1 SNHLY, CDR2 FYNNEI. DNA of the CDR3: TGTGCCAGCACCCGGACTGCGACTGAAGCTTTCTTT. It specifies CASTRTATEAFF.

The rearrangement links TRBV30 to TRBJ2-7, with D unclear. Germline loops: CDR1 GTSNPN, CDR2 SVGIG (reference sequence). V lost 1 base and J 5 bases, leaving 18 bases between the germline ends. The CDR3 is made up of 15 amino acids. This chain's CDR3 is CAWSDLGPDRDEQYF. CDR3 nucleotide sequence: TGTGCCTGGAGTGACCTAGGGCCTGATCGGGACGAGCAGTACTTC. Based on the CDR3 plus reference TRBV30 and TRBJ2-7, the full variable domain is SQTIHQWPATLVQPVGSPLSLECTVEGTSNPNLYWYRQAAGRGLQLLFYSVGIGQISSEVPQNLSASRPQDRQFILSSKKLLLSDSGFYLCAWSDLGPDRDEQYFGPGTRLTVT.

The CDR3: CSVEDPRFSYNEQFF. The CDR3 DNA follows: TGCAGCGTTGAGGATCCTCGGTTCTCCTACAATGAGCAGTTCTTC. This rearrangement joins TRBV29-1 to TRBJ2-1; no reliable D call. Germline CDR1 and CDR2: SQVTM and ANQGSEA. This CDR3 is built from 15 residues. V lost 3 bases and J lost 0, with 12 bases in between.

The chain carries TRBV4-3 and TRBJ2-1, with D possibly TRBD2 on 6 matching bases. CDR3 size: 15 residues. CDR1 is LGHNA, CDR2 YSLEER, per germline. V lost 0 bases to trimming and J lost 10 bases, with 16 bases between them. The CDR3: CASSQEGTGVREQFF. CDR3 nucleotides: TGCGCCAGCAGCCAAGAGGGGACGGGAGTAAGGGAGCAGTTCTTC.

This clone was found a few times. The chain couples TRBV15 to TRBJ2-5; D is unclear. This CDR3 contains 15 residues. V was cut by 1 base and J by 0 bases, with 9 bases left in between. The germline V gene has CDR1 LNHNV and CDR2 YYDKDF (reference sequence). The CDR3 DNA is TGTGCCACCAGCAGAGTCGACACCTACCAAGAGACCCAGTACTTC. It specifies CATSRVDTYQETQYF.

A few counts support this clone. The chain has TRBV7-8 and TRBJ2-2; perhaps TRBD1 as D (5 bases). The CDR3 loop spans 15 amino acids. CDR1 and CDR2 (germline): SGHVS, FQNEAQ. Deletions cut 5 bases from V and 0 bases from J, with 10 bases between. The chain's CDR3 is CASSTMTANTGELFF. The CDR3 region has the DNA TGTGCCAGCAGCACTATGACAGCGAACACCGGGGAGCTGTTTTTT. Full variable domain (remainder filled in from reference TRBV7-8 and TRBJ2-2): GAGVSQSPRYKVAKRGQDVALRCDPISGHVSLFWYQQALGQGPEFLTYFQNEAQLDKSGLPSDRFFAERPEGSVSTLKIQRTQQEDSAVYLCASSTMTANTGELFFGEGSRLTVL.

The CDR3 sequence: CASNLLDEGSNEQFF. CDR3 sequence (DNA): TGTGCCAGCAACCTATTGGACGAGGGCTCCAATGAGCAGTTCTTC. The chain is built from TRBV6-5 and TRBJ2-1, with D possibly matching TRBD2 (5 bases). From germline, CDR1 is MNHEY and CDR2 SVGAGI. The CDR3 contains 15 residues. Trimming stripped 7 bases from V and 6 bases from J, with 19 bases between.